This T cell receptor beta chain was identified in a study of T cells in Graves' hyperthyroidism and ophthalmopathy. This clonotype appeared a few times. What it binds is unknown. V shed 3 bases and J shed 12 bases, with 12 bases lying between them. Germline lookup yields CDR1 MDHEN and CDR2 SYDVKM. This CDR3 spans 12 amino acids. Study conclusions and caveats: In the analysis, a 13 V-J model separated ophthalmopathy from stable hyperthyroidism. In the blood, most expanded thyroid clonotypes above 0.001 appeared as well. The model's output predicted ophthalmopathy at a median of 6.5 months prior to onset.

Amplification targeted TCR beta CDR3 regions from RNA transcripts. TCR CDR3 underwent first-round RT-PCR with the HTBI primer set. MiXCR was run by TCRdb on the multiplex PCR reads, yielding one entry per CDR3 protein. The table includes 650,000 to 850,000 distinct CDR3 sequences, under 20% detected once. The chain uses TRBV28 and TRBJ2-4; D might be TRBD1 (5 bases). The sample consisted of blood. This sequence was found in a woman aged 50 to 65 with Graves' hyperthyroidism that later progressed to Graves' ophthalmopathy. The CDR3 bases are TGTGCCAGCAGTTTTCCTACGGACACTCAGTACTTC. Protein: CASSFPTDTQYF.